This TCR beta chain comes out of a study of identical twins. Germline values: CDR1 WNHNN, CDR2 SYGVQD (reference sequence). This CDR3 has 12 residues. V dropped 4 bases and J dropped 14; count of bases not matched to a gene: 7. Template switching supplied a universal primer site; unique molecular identifiers were carried on the cDNA. Using its own MiXCR run on the 5' RACE reads, TCRdb lists one record per CDR3 protein. This repertoire shows fewer than 250,000 distinct CDR3 sequences, approximately 7% found once; its top ten account for approximately 3.6%. The data also belong to a second study, concerning yellow fever vaccine responses in identical twins. That work states: Convergence reportedly seemed to mark part of the twins' vaccine T cell response, with personalization marking the rest.

Material: memory (CD45RO+) T cells sorted from blood. This receptor was taken from a woman in her late teens or twenties in good health. V usage is TRBV10-1 and J usage is TRBJ2-1, with 8 bases lining up with TRBD2. In DNA form, the CDR3 reads TGCGCCAGCAGTGCCGCGGGGGGTAGTGAGTTCTTC. Amino acids: CASSAAGGSEFF.